Listed below are T cell receptor beta chains from one sample, sequenced in a study of cytomegalovirus exposure and HLA in healthy donors. Generated by immunoSEQ multiplex PCR, the TCRdb table keeps only in-frame clones and is missing some. The profile shows 95,000 to 100,000 clones, about 80% of them singletons. Material for sequencing was PBMCs. These receptors originate from a man aged 40-49 years in good health and CMV-seronegative. The CDR3 runs from the conserved cysteine through the conserved F or W. A D gene is named only where the DNA matches it firmly. Clone size, where shown, is once, few, many, or a class for clones that have expanded.

abundance,v_gene,j_gene,d_gene,CDR3nt,CDR3aa
-,TRBV18,TRBJ1-2,-,TGTGCCAGCTCACCAGGCTCGGACTTTAGGAACTATGGCTACACCTTC,CASSPGSDFRNYGYTF
-,TRBV14,TRBJ2-5,TRBD1,TGTGCCAGCAGCCAAGATGAATTGGCTTTGGTCAGGGGGCGAGGCGAGACCCAGTACTTC,CASSQDELALVRGRGETQYF
-,TRBV7-9,TRBJ2-3,TRBD2,TGTGCCAGCAGCTTGTTAACAGCGGGGGAAGGAGATACGCAGTATTTT,CASSLLTAGEGDTQYF
-,TRBV4-1,TRBJ2-7,TRBD2,TGCGCCAGCAGCCCCTCTAGCGGGGGGGCCTGGTACTCCTACGAGCAGTACTTC,CASSPSSGGAWYSYEQYF
-,TRBV19,TRBJ1-5,-,TGTGCCAGTAGGTACAGGAATCAGCCCCAGCATTTT,CASRYRNQPQHF
-,TRBV18,TRBJ1-4,-,TGTGCCACCCACGGGGAAAAACTGTTTTTT,CATHGEKLFF
once,TRBV19,TRBJ2-6,-,TGTGCCAGTAGTATAGGGAGGGCTGGGGCCAACGTCCTGACTTTC,CASSIGRAGANVLTF
-,TRBV5-1,TRBJ2-7,TRBD1,TGCGCCAGCAGCTTCGGGACAGGGGCTTACGAGCAGTACTTC,CASSFGTGAYEQYF
few,TRBV5-1,TRBJ2-1,TRBD1,TGCGCCAGCAGTAGTCCGGGACAGAGTTATCAGGACAGCTCCTACAATGAGCAGTTCTTC,CASSSPGQSYQDSSYNEQFF
-,TRBV18,TRBJ1-2,-,TGTGCCAGCTCACCAGGCGGTTCGGAGAAAGGCTACACCTTC,CASSPGGSEKGYTF
-,TRBV25-1,TRBJ1-6,-,TGTGCCAGCAGTAAGGCGGACTATTCACCCCTCCACTTT,CASSKADYSPLHF
-,TRBV18,TRBJ1-2,TRBD1,TGTGCCAGCTCACCAATTCCGCGACAGGGGAATATGGGCTATGGCTACACCTTC,CASSPIPRQGNMGYGYTF
-,TRBV7-9,TRBJ1-6,-,TGTTCCAGCAACAGACCAGGTCGGCCCCTCCACTTT,CSSNRPGRPLHF
-,TRBV28,TRBJ1-5,-,TGTGCCAGCAGTTTCGCGGGGAAATTGAGCAATCAGCCCCAGCATTTT,CASSFAGKLSNQPQHF
-,TRBV19,TRBJ1-4,-,TGTGCCAGTAGTGTCCGGGACACCGCCGGTGAAAAACTGTTTTTT,CASSVRDTAGEKLFF
-,TRBV11-1,TRBJ2-7,TRBD2,TGTGCCAGCAGCTTAATGGCGGGAGTCTCCTACGAGCAGTACTTC,CASSLMAGVSYEQYF
-,TRBV6-1,TRBJ1-2,-,TGTGCCAGCAGAGGTGGACAGATAATAAACTATGGCTACACCTTC,CASRGGQIINYGYTF
-,TRBV6-5,TRBJ2-1,-,TGTGCCAGCAGTAGAGCGGGTGGTTCCTACAATGAGCAGTTCTTC,CASSRAGGSYNEQFF
-,TRBV6-5,TRBJ1-2,-,TGTGCCAGCAAAACAGGAGACTATGGCTACACCTTC,CASKTGDYGYTF
-,TRBV7-9,TRBJ1-5,TRBD1,TGTGCCACGGGACAGGGGGCAAATAGCAATCAGCCCCAGCATTTT,CATGQGANSNQPQHF
many,TRBV2,TRBJ1-4,-,TGTGCCAGCACTTATTGGGGGGGAAAACTGTTTTTT,CASTYWGGKLFF
once,TRBV18,TRBJ2-2,-,TGTGCCAGCTCGGACTCCATCGGGTCGAACACCGGGGAGCTGTTTTTT,CASSDSIGSNTGELFF
-,TRBV2,TRBJ1-3,-,TGTGCCAGCAATCTAGGGGCTGGAAACACCATATATTTT,CASNLGAGNTIYF
-,TRBV25-1,TRBJ1-2,-,TGTGCCAGCAGTGAGGGGGCGAAGGATGGCTACACCTTC,CASSEGAKDGYTF
-,TRBV7-2,TRBJ2-5,TRBD2,TGTGCCAGCAGCTCATCGGCGACTAGCGGGGGTGCAAAGACCCAGTACTTC,CASSSSATSGGAKTQYF
-,TRBV5-5,TRBJ2-3,-,TGTGCCAGCAGTACCACAGCTAGCACAGATACGCAGTATTTT,CASSTTASTDTQYF
-,TRBV9,TRBJ1-1,-,TGTGCCAGCAGCGTGACTCCGAACACTGAAGCTTTCTTT,CASSVTPNTEAFF
-,TRBV18,TRBJ1-2,TRBD1,TGTGCCAGCTCAAGCCCGGGACAGGGAGATCGAGGCTACACCTTC,CASSSPGQGDRGYTF
few,TRBV6-6,TRBJ2-3,TRBD2,TGTGCCAGCAGTACGACTAGCGGGGGATCAGATACGCAGTATTTT,CASSTTSGGSDTQYF
-,TRBV30,TRBJ1-2,TRBD1,TGTGCCTGGAGTCCTCCGGGACAGGGGGCCCATGGCTACACCTTC,CAWSPPGQGAHGYTF
-,TRBV7-9,TRBJ2-3,TRBD2,TGTTCCAGCAGCTTTCTCCGCGGGGGGGGAACAGATACGCAGTATTTT,CSSSFLRGGGTDTQYF
-,TRBV11-1,TRBJ2-3,-,TGTGCCAGCAGCCATGCCCCCGGGACGCAGTATTTT,CASSHAPGTQYF
-,TRBV18,TRBJ1-2,-,TGTGCCAGCTCACTAGGGCTTGCGGACACCCTACTGGGAGGCTACACCTTC,CASSLGLADTLLGGYTF
-,TRBV2,TRBJ2-3,TRBD1,TGTGCCAGCGGGGCGACAGGGTACACAGATACGCAGTATTTT,CASGATGYTDTQYF